This T cell receptor beta chain comes out of a study of T-cell reconstitution after alpha-beta-depleted transplantation in children. This clonotype was counted between two and nine times. Unique molecular identifiers were used to barcode this TCRbeta library. TCRdb independently ran MiXCR on the PCR reads; one entry per CDR3 protein. The sample holds about 340,000 distinct CDR3 sequences, 9% to 12% seen once. This clonotype was obtained from a human donor who donated a stem cell graft to a child with acute lymphoblastic leukemia. Sequencing used PBMCs from the stem cell graft donor, obtained from the stem cell graft.

CDR3 DNA sequence: TGTGCCAGCAGCCTAAGACAAAGTGGGGCCAACGTCCTGACTTTC. This encodes CASSLRQSGANVLTF. The chain employs TRBV13 and TRBJ2-6, with D hard to call. Trimming took off 5 bases at V and 3 bases at J, with 11 bases between the two ends. The length of the CDR3 is 15 residues. Germline CDR1 is PRHDT and CDR2 is FYEKMQ (reference sequence).